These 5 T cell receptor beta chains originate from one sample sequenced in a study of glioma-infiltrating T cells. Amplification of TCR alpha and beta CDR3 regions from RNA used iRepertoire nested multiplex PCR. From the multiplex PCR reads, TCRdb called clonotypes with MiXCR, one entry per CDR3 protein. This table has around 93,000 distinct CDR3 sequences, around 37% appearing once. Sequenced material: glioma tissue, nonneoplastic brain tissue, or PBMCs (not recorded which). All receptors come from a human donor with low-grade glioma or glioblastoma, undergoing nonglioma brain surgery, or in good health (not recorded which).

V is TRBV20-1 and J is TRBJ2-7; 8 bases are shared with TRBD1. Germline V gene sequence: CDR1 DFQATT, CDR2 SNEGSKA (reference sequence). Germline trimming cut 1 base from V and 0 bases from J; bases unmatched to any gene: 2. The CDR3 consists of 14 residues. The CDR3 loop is CSARGTGNSYEQYF. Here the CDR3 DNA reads TGCAGTGCTAGAGGGACAGGGAACTCCTACGAGCAGTACTTC.

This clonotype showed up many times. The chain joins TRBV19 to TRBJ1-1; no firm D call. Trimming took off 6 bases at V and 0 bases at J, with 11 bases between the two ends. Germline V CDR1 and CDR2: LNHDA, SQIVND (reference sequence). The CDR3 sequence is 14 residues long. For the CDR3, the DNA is TGTGCCAGTAGGACGGACGTAATGAACACTGAAGCTTTCTTT. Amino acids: CASRTDVMNTEAFF.

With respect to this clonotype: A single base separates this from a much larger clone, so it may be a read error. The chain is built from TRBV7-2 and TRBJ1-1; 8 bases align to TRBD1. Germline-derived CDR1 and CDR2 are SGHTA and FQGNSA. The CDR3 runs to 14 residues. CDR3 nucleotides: TGTGCCAGCAGCCCCAGGGGGCGAAGAACTGGAGCTTTCTTT. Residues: CASSPRGRRTGAFF.

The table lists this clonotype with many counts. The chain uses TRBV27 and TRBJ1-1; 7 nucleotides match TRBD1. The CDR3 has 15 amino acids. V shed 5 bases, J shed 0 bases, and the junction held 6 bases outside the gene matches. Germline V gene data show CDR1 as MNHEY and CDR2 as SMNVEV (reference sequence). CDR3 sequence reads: CASSEQGRVNTEAFF. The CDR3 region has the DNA TGTGCCAGCAGTGAACAGGGGCGGGTGAACACTGAAGCTTTCTTT.

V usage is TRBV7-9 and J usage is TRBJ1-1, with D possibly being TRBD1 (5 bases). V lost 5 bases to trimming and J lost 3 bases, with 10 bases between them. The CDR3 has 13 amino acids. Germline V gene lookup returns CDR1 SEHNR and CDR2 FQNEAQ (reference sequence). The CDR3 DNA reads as TGTGCCAGCAGCCTGGACACGGACACTGAAGCTTTCTTT. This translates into CASSLDTDTEAFF. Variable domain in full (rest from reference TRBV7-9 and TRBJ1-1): DTGVSQNPRHKITKRGQNVTFRCDPISEHNRLYWYRQTLGQGPEFLTYFQNEAQLEKSRLLSDRFSAERPKGSFSTLEIQRTEQGDSAMYLCASSLDTDTEAFFGQGTRLTVV.